A selection of T cell receptor beta chains follows, all from one sample in a study of blood T cell repertoires in COVID-19. Repertoires were generated with immunoSEQ multiplex PCR, while TCRdb's copy carries only in-frame clones and drops some. The sample records about 280,000 clones, 75% to 90% being singletons. The sequencing input was PBMCs or T cells enriched from blood (not recorded which). All receptors derive from a woman aged 50 to 60 who had recovered from COVID-19. Each CDR3 is given with its conserved first and last residue. The listing skips clone size in some rows; elsewhere it reads once, few, many or a size class.

clone_size: NA
j_call: TRBJ1-6
v_call: TRBV28
cdr3_aa: CASSRQTGNNSPLHF

clone_size: NA
j_call: TRBJ2-7
v_call: TRBV7-2
cdr3_aa: CASSLISGTSGRREQYF

clone_size: NA
j_call: TRBJ2-5
v_call: TRBV6-6
cdr3_aa: CASSLAGAETQYF

clone_size: NA
j_call: TRBJ2-7
v_call: TRBV5-1
cdr3_aa: CASSKGLSIYEQYF

clone_size: NA
j_call: TRBJ2-2
v_call: TRBV7-6
cdr3_aa: CASGDYNTGELFF

clone_size: NA
j_call: TRBJ1-1
v_call: TRBV6-5
cdr3_aa: CASSRGMNTEAFF

clone_size: NA
j_call: TRBJ1-6
v_call: TRBV3-1/TRBV3-2
cdr3_aa: CASSPRDRSSPLHF

clone_size: NA
j_call: TRBJ2-2
v_call: TRBV15
cdr3_aa: CATSRADTIAGELFF

clone_size: NA
j_call: TRBJ2-2
v_call: TRBV5-1
cdr3_aa: CASSFSAGANTGELFF

clone_size: once
j_call: TRBJ1-4
v_call: TRBV28
cdr3_aa: CASSLPWGTATNEKLFF

clone_size: NA
j_call: TRBJ1-6
v_call: TRBV27
cdr3_aa: CASRTANSPLHF

clone_size: NA
j_call: TRBJ2-7
v_call: TRBV24-1
cdr3_aa: CATSQGSGYEQYF

clone_size: NA
j_call: TRBJ1-1
v_call: TRBV5-5
cdr3_aa: CASRRGGASTEAFF

clone_size: NA
j_call: TRBJ1-2
v_call: TRBV28
cdr3_aa: CASSLNRGPYGYTF

clone_size: NA
j_call: TRBJ2-2
v_call: TRBV5-8
cdr3_aa: CASSGTSYGELFF

clone_size: NA
j_call: TRBJ1-2
v_call: TRBV27
cdr3_aa: CASSKRQGRAANYGYTF

clone_size: NA
j_call: TRBJ1-4
v_call: TRBV7-8
cdr3_aa: CASSAQMEGAEKLFF

clone_size: once
j_call: TRBJ1-1
v_call: TRBV28
cdr3_aa: CASSPHMNTEAFF

clone_size: few
j_call: TRBJ2-7
v_call: TRBV2
cdr3_aa: CASRGQVGREQYF

clone_size: NA
j_call: TRBJ1-2
v_call: TRBV19
cdr3_aa: CASSRQADGYGYTF

clone_size: NA
j_call: TRBJ1-6
v_call: TRBV27
cdr3_aa: CASSLQGNSPLHF

clone_size: NA
j_call: TRBJ1-1
v_call: TRBV19
cdr3_aa: CASSLQGSNTEAFF

clone_size: NA
j_call: TRBJ2-3
v_call: TRBV6-5
cdr3_aa: CASSYSNRGLDTQYF

clone_size: NA
j_call: TRBJ2-1
v_call: TRBV10-3
cdr3_aa: CAINSAAGGNEQFF

clone_size: NA
j_call: TRBJ2-2
v_call: TRBV28
cdr3_aa: CASSMTGATGELFF

clone_size: once
j_call: TRBJ2-3
v_call: TRBV6-5
cdr3_aa: CASSPGGRPLDTQYF

clone_size: NA
j_call: TRBJ1-5
v_call: TRBV12-5
cdr3_aa: CASGSPSQGNQPQHF

clone_size: NA
j_call: TRBJ2-2
v_call: TRBV5-4
cdr3_aa: CASTVKVGTSTENIGELFF

clone_size: NA
j_call: TRBJ2-1
v_call: TRBV24-1
cdr3_aa: CATSGQGRYNEQFF

clone_size: NA
j_call: TRBJ1-2
v_call: TRBV6-5
cdr3_aa: CASSYSDPTGGYGYTF

clone_size: NA
j_call: TRBJ1-3
v_call: TRBV6-5
cdr3_aa: CASRKQASGNTIYF

clone_size: NA
j_call: TRBJ2-2
v_call: TRBV11-3
cdr3_aa: CASSTVAGGELFF

clone_size: NA
j_call: TRBJ1-2
v_call: TRBV18
cdr3_aa: CASSSSRQKGYTF

clone_size: NA
j_call: TRBJ2-3
v_call: TRBV9
cdr3_aa: CASSGRDSITDTQYF

clone_size: few
j_call: TRBJ1-5
v_call: TRBV24-1
cdr3_aa: CATLAGKEKGLQPQHF

clone_size: NA
j_call: TRBJ1-1
v_call: TRBV10-1
cdr3_aa: CASSERTGKTEAFF

clone_size: NA
j_call: TRBJ1-4
v_call: TRBV18
cdr3_aa: CASTPGINEKLFF

clone_size: NA
j_call: TRBJ2-1
v_call: TRBV3-1/TRBV3-2
cdr3_aa: CASSPSSGGGYNEQFF

clone_size: NA
j_call: TRBJ1-5
v_call: TRBV7-9
cdr3_aa: CASSLGVQPQHF

clone_size: NA
j_call: TRBJ2-1
v_call: TRBV5-1
cdr3_aa: CATSRQGPNEQFF

clone_size: NA
j_call: TRBJ2-5
v_call: TRBV7-9
cdr3_aa: CASSSPRDETQYF

clone_size: NA
j_call: TRBJ1-2
v_call: TRBV30
cdr3_aa: CAWTRQSPVNYGYTF

clone_size: once
j_call: TRBJ2-7
v_call: TRBV30
cdr3_aa: CAGTNRVYEQYF

clone_size: NA
j_call: TRBJ2-7
v_call: TRBV3-1/TRBV3-2
cdr3_aa: CASSHAAGVEDEQYF

clone_size: NA
j_call: TRBJ2-1
v_call: TRBV29-1
cdr3_aa: CSVESPGSYNEQFF